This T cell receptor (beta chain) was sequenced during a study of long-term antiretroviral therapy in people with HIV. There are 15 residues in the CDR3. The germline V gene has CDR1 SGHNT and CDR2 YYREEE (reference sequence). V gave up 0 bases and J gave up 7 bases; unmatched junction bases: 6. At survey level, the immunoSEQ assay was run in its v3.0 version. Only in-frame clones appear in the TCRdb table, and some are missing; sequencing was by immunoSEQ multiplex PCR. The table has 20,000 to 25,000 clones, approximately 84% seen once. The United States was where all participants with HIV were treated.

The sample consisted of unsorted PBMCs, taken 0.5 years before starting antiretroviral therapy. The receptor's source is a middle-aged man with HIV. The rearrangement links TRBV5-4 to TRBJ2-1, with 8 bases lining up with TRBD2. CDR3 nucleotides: TGTGCCAGCAGCTTGGAGCGAAGCGGGGGAAATGAGCAGTTCTTC. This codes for CASSLERSGGNEQFF.